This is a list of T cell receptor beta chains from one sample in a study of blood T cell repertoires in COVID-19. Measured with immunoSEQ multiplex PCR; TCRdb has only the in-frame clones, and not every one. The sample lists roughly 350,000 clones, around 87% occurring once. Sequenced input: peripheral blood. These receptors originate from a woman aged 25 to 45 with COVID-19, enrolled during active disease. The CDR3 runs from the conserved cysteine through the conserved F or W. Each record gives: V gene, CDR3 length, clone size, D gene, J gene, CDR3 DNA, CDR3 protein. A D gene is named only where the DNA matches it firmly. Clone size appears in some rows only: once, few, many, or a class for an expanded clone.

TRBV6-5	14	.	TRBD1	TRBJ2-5	TGTGCCAGCAGCGTCGGACAGGGGACAGAGACCCAGTACTTC	CASSVGQGTETQYF
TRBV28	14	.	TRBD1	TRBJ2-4	TGTGCCAGCAGTTTATTGGGCAGGGGGAACATTCAGTACTTC	CASSLLGRGNIQYF
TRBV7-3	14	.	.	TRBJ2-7	TGTGCCAGCAGCGAGTCACAGGGCCCCTACGAGCAGTACTTC	CASSESQGPYEQYF
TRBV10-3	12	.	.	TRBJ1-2	TGTGCCATCAGACAAACAGCCTATGGCTACACCTTC	CAIRQTAYGYTF
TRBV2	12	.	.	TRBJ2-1	TGTGCCAGCAGTGAACACGGGAATGAGCAGTTCTTC	CASSEHGNEQFF
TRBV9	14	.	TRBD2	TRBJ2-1	TGTGCCAGCAGCGTAGCGGGAGGTATCCATGAGCAGTTCTTC	CASSVAGGIHEQFF
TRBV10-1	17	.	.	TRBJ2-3	TGCGCCAGCAGTGAGTCGTCTGTCGGACTTAACACAGATACGCAGTATTTT	CASSESSVGLNTDTQYF
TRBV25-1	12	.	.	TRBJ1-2	TGTGCCAGCAGGGGAGTAGACTATGGCTACACCTTC	CASRGVDYGYTF
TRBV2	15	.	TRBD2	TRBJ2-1	TGTGCCAGCAGTGGGACTAGCGGGAGGGGCGGTGAGCAGTTCTTC	CASSGTSGRGGEQFF
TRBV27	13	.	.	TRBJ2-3	TGTGCCAGCAGTTTTGAGGCCACAGATACGCAGTATTTT	CASSFEATDTQYF
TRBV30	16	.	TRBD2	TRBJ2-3	TGTGCCTGGATCGATTATGGACTAGCGGGACAAGATACGCAGTATTTT	CAWIDYGLAGQDTQYF
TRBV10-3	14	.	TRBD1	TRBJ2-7	TGTGCCATCAAACGACAGGGTACCCTCTACGAGCAGTACTTC	CAIKRQGTLYEQYF
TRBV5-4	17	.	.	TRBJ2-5	TGTGCCAGCAGCACCCCGGACCGGGATCCGGGACAAGAGACCCAGTACTTC	CASSTPDRDPGQETQYF
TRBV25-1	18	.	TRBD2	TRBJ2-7	TGTGCCAGCAGTTGGACTGTTGGGACTAGCGGGCCCACCGACGAGCAGTACTTC	CASSWTVGTSGPTDEQYF
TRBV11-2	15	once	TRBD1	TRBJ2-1	TGTGCCAGCAGTTCGACCGGGACAGGGGCCAATGAGCAGTTCTTC	CASSSTGTGANEQFF
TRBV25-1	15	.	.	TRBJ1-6	TGTGCCAGCAGTGAATACCGGGGAAATAATTCACCCCTCCACTTT	CASSEYRGNNSPLHF
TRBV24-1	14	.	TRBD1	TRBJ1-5	TGTGCCACGGCAAAAGGGACAGGCAATCAGCCCCAGCATTTT	CATAKGTGNQPQHF
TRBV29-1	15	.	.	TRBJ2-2	TGCAGCGTTGAGGGGAGCGGGCCGAACACCGGGGAGCTGTTTTTT	CSVEGSGPNTGELFF
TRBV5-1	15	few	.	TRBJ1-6	TGCGCCAGCAGCACAGCAGGGGTAGTGGATTCACCCCTCCACTTT	CASSTAGVVDSPLHF
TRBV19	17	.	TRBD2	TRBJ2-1	TGTGCCAGTAGTACTCAACTAGCGGGAGGCACCTACAATGAGCAGTTCTTC	CASSTQLAGGTYNEQFF
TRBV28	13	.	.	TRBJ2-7	TGTGCCAGCAGCGCGCCCTTTCCCTACGAGCAGTACTTC	CASSAPFPYEQYF
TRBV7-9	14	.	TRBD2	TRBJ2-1	TGTGCCAGCAGTTACCGCGGGAGCAGCGTTGAGCAGTTCTTC	CASSYRGSSVEQFF
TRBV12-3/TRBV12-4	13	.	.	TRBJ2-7	TGTGCCAGCAGTTTACCAGGGTCAGACGAGCAGTACTTC	CASSLPGSDEQYF
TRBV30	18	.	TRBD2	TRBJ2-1	TGTGCCTGGATTAACAAGACTAGCGGGAGGGTTCGGATCGATGAGCAGTTCTTC	CAWINKTSGRVRIDEQFF
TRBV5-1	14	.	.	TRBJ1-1	TGCGCCAGCAGCTTTGGCAGGGGGAACACTGAAGCTTTCTTT	CASSFGRGNTEAFF
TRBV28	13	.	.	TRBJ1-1	TGTGCCAGCACTGTACAGGAGGGCACTGAAGCTTTCTTT	CASTVQEGTEAFF
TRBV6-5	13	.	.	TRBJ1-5	TGTGCCAGCAGTTGGACATTCAATCAGCCCCAGCATTTT	CASSWTFNQPQHF
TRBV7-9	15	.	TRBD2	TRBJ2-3	TGTGCCAGCAGCTTATCCAGCGGGGCCACAGATACGCAGTATTTT	CASSLSSGATDTQYF